The next 21 T cell receptor beta chains were all read from a single sample in a study of radiation and T cells in renal cell carcinoma. The time point is: baseline pretreatment blood. Indicated treatment: 15 Gy SBRT to primary tumor, nephrectomy 4 weeks later. This table comes from immunoSEQ multiplex PCR, and its TCRdb copy is limited to in-frame clones, with some not included. The table includes roughly 100,000 clones, 70% to 85% detected once. Material: blood, obtained from a patient whose treatment included radiotherapy and nephrectomy. These receptors all stem from a man aged 55 to 70 with renal cell carcinoma.

This clone was detected once. The chain links TRBV25-1 to TRBJ1-4; 7 bases are a match to TRBD1. This CDR3 comprises 15 residues. V lost 6 bases to trimming and J lost 3 bases; unmatched junction nucleotides: 7. CDR1 and CDR2 (germline): MGHDK, SYGVNS. The CDR3 loop is CASRRTGGSNEKLFF. CDR3 sequence (DNA): TGTGCCAGCAGAAGGACAGGCGGGTCTAATGAAAAACTGTTTTTT.

The chain employs TRBV2 and TRBJ1-2; weak D call: TRBD1 (6 bases). V was clipped by 6 bases and J by 5 bases, with 16 bases between them. CDR3 length: 14 residues. CDR1 and CDR2 (germline): SNHLY, FYNNEI. CDR3 in amino acids: CASSLLDSRYGYTF. For the CDR3, the DNA is TGTGCCAGCAGCCTGTTGGACAGCAGATATGGCTACACCTTC.

V gene TRBV10-2 combines with J gene TRBJ1-3; no firm D call. The V end was cut by 7 bases, the J end by 0 bases, with 16 bases between. Germline CDR1 and CDR2: WSHSY and SAAADI. This CDR3 has 16 residues. The CDR3 region is CASTHDPVNSGNTIYF. The DNA of the CDR3 is TGCGCCAGCACCCACGATCCAGTGAACTCTGGAAACACCATATATTTT.

The rearrangement joins TRBV29-1 to TRBJ1-2; no definite D call. CDR1 is SQVTM, CDR2 ANQGSEA, per germline. The V and J ends lost 5 bases and 6 bases respectively, with 10 bases between them. This CDR3 is built from 11 residues. CDR3 bases: TGCAGCGTTAAAAATCCAGATGGCTACACCTTC. This codes for CSVKNPDGYTF.

The V gene is TRBV29-1, the J gene TRBJ2-1, with 15 bases that match TRBD2. This CDR3 contains 16 residues. Germline V gene lookup returns CDR1 SQVTM and CDR2 ANQGSEA. Germline trimming cut 5 bases from V and 4 bases from J; bases unmatched to any gene: 6. The CDR3, as DNA: TGCAGCGTTACCGGACTAGCGGGAGGGAGATACAATGAGCAGTTCTTC. Its protein is CSVTGLAGGRYNEQFF.

V and J are TRBV20-1 and TRBJ2-1; possibly TRBD1 for D (6 bases). V lost 7 bases and J 8 bases, leaving 12 bases between the germline ends. The germline gives CDR1 DFQATT, CDR2 SNEGSKA (reference sequence). The CDR3 extends over 11 amino acids. The CDR3 DNA reads as TGCAGTGTTCACAGGGTAGATGAGCAGTTCTTC. Encoded protein: CSVHRVDEQFF.

Concerning this clone itself: Other DNA sequences in this specimen translate into the identical CDR3. J is TRBJ2-7 and V is TRBV27; the match to TRBD2 covers 8 bases. CDR3 length: 14 amino acids. Looked up from germline, CDR1 is MNHEY and CDR2 is SMNVEV (reference sequence). Trimming took 2 bases from V and 2 from J; bases not matched to a gene: 2. CDR3 loop: CASSLTSGPYEQYF. The CDR3 nucleotides read TGTGCCAGCAGTTTAACTAGCGGTCCCTACGAGCAGTACTTC.

The V call is TRBV30, the J call TRBJ1-4; 7 bases fit TRBD1. The CDR3 sequence is 13 residues long. The germline CDR1 and CDR2 sequences are GTSNPN and SVGIG (reference sequence). V was pared by 4 bases and J by 4 bases, with 3 bases of the junction left unmatched. CDR3: CAWIDRVNEKLFF. CDR3 DNA sequence: TGTGCCTGGATAGACAGGGTTAATGAAAAACTGTTTTTT.

V and J are TRBV6-6 and TRBJ2-3; D gene uncertain. The V end was cut by 4 bases, the J end by 3 bases, with 5 bases between. CDR3 length: 12 amino acids. CDR1 is MNHNY and CDR2 is SVGAGI in the germline V gene (reference sequence). The CDR3 loop reads CASSWGTDTQYF. In DNA, the CDR3 is TGTGCCAGCAGTTGGGGAACAGATACGCAGTATTTT.

V gene TRBV5-8 combines with J gene TRBJ2-5; tentatively, D is TRBD2 (5 bases). Germline lookup yields CDR1 SGHTS and CDR2 YDEGEE. This CDR3 has 13 amino acids. Trimming removed 1 base at V and 7 bases at J, with 11 bases between. The CDR3 bases are TGTGCCAGCAGCTTGACAGAAGAGGGGACCCAGTACTTC. Translating it yields CASSLTEEGTQYF.

This clone was counted many times. The chain carries TRBV4-2 and TRBJ2-3, with 8 bases identical to TRBD2. Trimming removed 0 bases from V and 3 bases from J; junction bases left unmatched: 5. This CDR3 spans 16 amino acids. Germline-derived CDR1 and CDR2 are LGHNA and YNFKEQ. The CDR3: CASSQEAGGFTDTQYF. CDR3 in DNA: TGTGCCAGCAGCCAAGAGGCGGGAGGCTTTACAGATACGCAGTATTTT.

The rearrangement links TRBV19 to TRBJ2-5, with a tentative D call TRBD2 (5 bases). The CDR3 is 14 residues long. Trimming stripped 7 bases from V and 1 base from J, with 13 bases between. Germline CDR1 and CDR2: LNHDA and SQIVND (reference sequence). For the CDR3, the DNA is TGTGCCAGTACCCCCGGCGGGTTCCAAGAGACCCAGTACTTC. Translated, it gives CASTPGGFQETQYF.

This chain joins TRBV4-1 and TRBJ2-5; the match to TRBD2 covers 7 bases. CDR1 and CDR2 from the germline V gene are MGHRA and YSYEKL. This CDR3 spans 14 amino acids. V gave up 5 bases and J gave up 5 bases; unmatched junction bases: 8. CDR3 bases: TGCGCCAGCAGCTGGGAAGGGAGGGCGGAGACCCAGTACTTC. The encoded protein is CASSWEGRAETQYF.

The chain combines TRBV27 with TRBJ2-7; D remains ambiguous. Germline lookup yields CDR1 MNHEY and CDR2 SMNVEV (reference sequence). The CDR3 sequence is 14 residues long. Trimming removed 5 bases from V and 4 bases from J, with 15 bases in between. CDR3 in amino acids: CASSVHAAGYEQYF. CDR3 nucleotides: TGTGCCAGCAGTGTCCACGCAGCAGGATACGAGCAGTACTTC.

The V call is TRBV12-1, the J call TRBJ2-7; TRBD1, the table's D call, lacks a check against the DNA. TRBV12-1 is a pseudogene. The CDR3 contains 15 residues. The CDR3 region has the DNA TGTGCCAGCAGCTTCCCCCAGGGGAAGTCCTACGAGCAGTACTTC. Translating gives CASSFPQGKSYEQYF.

V usage is TRBV11-2 and J usage is TRBJ2-3; possible D gene TRBD2, 5 bases. The CDR3 runs to 18 residues. Germline V gene sequence: CDR1 SGHAT, CDR2 FQNNGV. Trimming cost V 0 bases and J 2 bases, with 18 bases left between them. The CDR3 protein is CASSLDRRRQIFTDTQYF. The CDR3 DNA reads TGTGCCAGCAGCTTAGATCGGAGGAGGCAGATATTCACAGATACGCAGTATTTT.

V gene TRBV28 combines with J gene TRBJ1-5; D unresolved. CDR3 size: 15 residues. Germline V gene lookup returns CDR1 MDHEN and CDR2 SYDVKM. Trimming cost V 6 bases and J 3 bases, with 15 bases left between them. The CDR3 nucleotides are TGTGCCAGCAGCCCCGCATCGTTGTCCAATCAGCCCCAGCATTTT. Translation: CASSPASLSNQPQHF. Full variable domain (remainder filled in from reference TRBV28 and TRBJ1-5): DVKVTQSSRYLVKRTGEKVFLECVQDMDHENMFWYRQDPGLGLRLIYFSYDVKMKEKGDIPEGYSVSREKKERFSLILESASTNQTSMYLCASSPASLSNQPQHFGDGTRLSIL.

The chain has TRBV28 and TRBJ2-4; the D is unclear. Trimming took 6 bases from V and 3 from J, leaving 21 bases between them. Germline loops: CDR1 MDHEN, CDR2 SYDVKM. The CDR3 covers 17 residues. CDR3 region: CASRASSGLVVKNIQYF. In nucleotides, the CDR3 is TGTGCCAGCAGAGCCTCTTCGGGTCTTGTAGTCAAAAACATTCAGTACTTC.

The rearrangement joins TRBV5-1 to TRBJ1-2; 9 bases line up with TRBD1. After removal of 0 bases from V and 6 bases from J, the junction contained 6 bases not matched to a gene. Germline CDR1 and CDR2: SGHRS and YFSETQ. The CDR3 length is 15 residues. The CDR3 nucleotides are TGCGCCAGCAGCTTGGTTTTCGGACAGGGGAATGGCTACACCTTC. It yields the protein CASSLVFGQGNGYTF.

This rearrangement joins TRBV2 to TRBJ2-7; 12 positions agree with TRBD1. V dropped 7 bases and J dropped 7; count of bases not matched to a gene: 11. Germline values: CDR1 SNHLY, CDR2 FYNNEI. The CDR3 is 15 amino acids. Here the CDR3 reads CASNTPGQGAGEQYF. The CDR3 nucleotides are TGTGCCAGCAATACCCCGGGACAGGGGGCGGGTGAGCAGTACTTC.

This clone was detected only once. For the CDR3, the DNA is TGTGCCAGCAGTTACGGGACTAGCGGCACCTACGAGCAGTACTTC. It translates to CASSYGTSGTYEQYF. V and J are TRBV6-5 and TRBJ2-7; TRBD2 matches 11 bases. The CDR3 runs to 15 residues. Trimming removed 2 bases from V and 2 bases from J; junction bases left unmatched: 2. Per the germline V gene, CDR1 is MNHEY and CDR2 is SVGAGI.